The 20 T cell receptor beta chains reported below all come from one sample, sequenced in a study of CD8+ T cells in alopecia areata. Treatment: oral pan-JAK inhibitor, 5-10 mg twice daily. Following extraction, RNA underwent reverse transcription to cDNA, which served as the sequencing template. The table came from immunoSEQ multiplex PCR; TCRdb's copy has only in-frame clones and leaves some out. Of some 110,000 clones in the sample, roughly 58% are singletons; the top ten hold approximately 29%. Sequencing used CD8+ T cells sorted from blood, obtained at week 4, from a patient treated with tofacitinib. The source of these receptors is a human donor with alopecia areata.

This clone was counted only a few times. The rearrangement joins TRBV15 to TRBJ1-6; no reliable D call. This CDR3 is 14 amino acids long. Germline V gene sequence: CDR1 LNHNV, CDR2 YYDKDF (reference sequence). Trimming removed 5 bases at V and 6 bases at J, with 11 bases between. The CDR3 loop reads CATSLGRSNSPLHF. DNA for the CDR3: TGTGCCACCAGCCTCGGGCGGAGTAATTCACCCCTCCACTTT.

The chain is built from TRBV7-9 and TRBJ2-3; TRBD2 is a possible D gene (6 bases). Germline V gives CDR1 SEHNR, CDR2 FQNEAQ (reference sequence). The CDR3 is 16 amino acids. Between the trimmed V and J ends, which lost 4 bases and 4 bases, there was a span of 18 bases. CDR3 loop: CASSSPGTPAPDTQYF. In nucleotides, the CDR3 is TGTGCCAGCAGCTCGCCCGGGACTCCAGCTCCAGATACGCAGTATTTT.

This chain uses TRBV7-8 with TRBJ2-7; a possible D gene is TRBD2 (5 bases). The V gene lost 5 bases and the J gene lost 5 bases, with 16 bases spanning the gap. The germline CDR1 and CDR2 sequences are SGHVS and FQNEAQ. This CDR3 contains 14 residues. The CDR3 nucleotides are TGTGCCAGCAGCCTCCCGGGAACCTGGGACGAGCAGTACTTC. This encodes CASSLPGTWDEQYF.

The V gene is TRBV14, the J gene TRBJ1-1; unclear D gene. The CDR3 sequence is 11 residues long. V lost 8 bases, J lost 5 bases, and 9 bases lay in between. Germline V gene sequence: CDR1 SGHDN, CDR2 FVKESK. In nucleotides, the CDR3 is TGTGCCAGCGGGGAGGTAACTGAAGCTTTCTTT. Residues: CASGEVTEAFF.

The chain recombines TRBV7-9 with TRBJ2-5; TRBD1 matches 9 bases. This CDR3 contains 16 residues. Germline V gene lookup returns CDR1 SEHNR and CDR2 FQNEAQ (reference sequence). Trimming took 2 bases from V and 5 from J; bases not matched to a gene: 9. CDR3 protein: CASSLRATGGFETQYF. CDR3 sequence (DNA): TGTGCCAGCAGCTTACGGGCAACAGGGGGCTTTGAGACCCAGTACTTC. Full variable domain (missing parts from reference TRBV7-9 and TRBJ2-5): DTGVSQNPRHKITKRGQNVTFRCDPISEHNRLYWYRQTLGQGPEFLTYFQNEAQLEKSRLLSDRFSAERPKGSFSTLEIQRTEQGDSAMYLCASSLRATGGFETQYFGPGTRLLVL.

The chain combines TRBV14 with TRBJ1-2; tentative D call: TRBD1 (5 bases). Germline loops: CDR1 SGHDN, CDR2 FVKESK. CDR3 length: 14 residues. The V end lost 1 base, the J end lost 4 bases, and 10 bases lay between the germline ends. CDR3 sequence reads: CASSQGGRLYGYTF. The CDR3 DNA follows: TGTGCCAGCAGCCAAGGGGGACGGCTCTATGGCTACACCTTC.

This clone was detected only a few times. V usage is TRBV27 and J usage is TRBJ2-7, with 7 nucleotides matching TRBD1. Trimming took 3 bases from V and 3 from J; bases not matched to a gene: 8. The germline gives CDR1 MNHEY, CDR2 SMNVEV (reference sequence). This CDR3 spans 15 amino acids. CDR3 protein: CASSFKWDSSYEQYF. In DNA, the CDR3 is TGTGCCAGCAGTTTTAAATGGGACAGCAGCTACGAGCAGTACTTC.

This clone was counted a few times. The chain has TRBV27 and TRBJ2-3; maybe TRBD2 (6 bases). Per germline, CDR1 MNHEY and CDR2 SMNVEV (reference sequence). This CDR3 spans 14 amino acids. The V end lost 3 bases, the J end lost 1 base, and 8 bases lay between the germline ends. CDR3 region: CASSLWGGTDTQYF. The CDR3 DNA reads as TGTGCCAGCAGTTTGTGGGGGGGCACAGATACGCAGTATTTT.

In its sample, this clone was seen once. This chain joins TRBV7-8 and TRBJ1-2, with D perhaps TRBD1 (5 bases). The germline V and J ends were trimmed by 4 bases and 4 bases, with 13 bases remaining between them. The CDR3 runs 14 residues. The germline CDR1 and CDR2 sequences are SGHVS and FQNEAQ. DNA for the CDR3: TGTGCCAGCAGCTCGGCTGTGGGGGGCTATGGCTACACCTTC. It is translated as CASSSAVGGYGYTF.

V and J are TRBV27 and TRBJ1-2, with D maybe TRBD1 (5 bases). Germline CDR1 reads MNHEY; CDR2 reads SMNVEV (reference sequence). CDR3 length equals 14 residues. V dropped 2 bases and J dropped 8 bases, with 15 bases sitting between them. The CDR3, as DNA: TGTGCCAGCAGTTTAGACGGAGCTGGGGGGGGCTACACCTTC. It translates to CASSLDGAGGGYTF.

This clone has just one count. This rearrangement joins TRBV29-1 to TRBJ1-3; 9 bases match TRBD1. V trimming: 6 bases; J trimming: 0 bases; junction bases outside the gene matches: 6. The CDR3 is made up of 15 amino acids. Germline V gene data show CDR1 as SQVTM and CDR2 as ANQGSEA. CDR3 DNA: TGCAGCGTGGCCGGGACAGGGAGCTCTGGAAACACCATATATTTT. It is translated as CSVAGTGSSGNTIYF.

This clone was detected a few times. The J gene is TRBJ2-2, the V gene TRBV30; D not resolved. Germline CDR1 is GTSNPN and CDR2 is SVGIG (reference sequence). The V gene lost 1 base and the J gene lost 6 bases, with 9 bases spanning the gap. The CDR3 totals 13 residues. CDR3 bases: TGTGCCTGGAGTGGGGCCAGCTCCGGGGAGCTGTTTTTT. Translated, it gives CAWSGASSGELFF. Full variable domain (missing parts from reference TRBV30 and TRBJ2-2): SQTIHQWPATLVQPVGSPLSLECTVEGTSNPNLYWYRQAAGRGLQLLFYSVGIGQISSEVPQNLSASRPQDRQFILSSKKLLLSDSGFYLCAWSGASSGELFFGEGSRLTVL.

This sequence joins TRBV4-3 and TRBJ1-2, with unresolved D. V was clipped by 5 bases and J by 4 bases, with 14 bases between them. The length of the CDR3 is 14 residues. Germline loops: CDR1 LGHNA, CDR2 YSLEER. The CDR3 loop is CASSAGAFSYGYTF. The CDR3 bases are TGCGCCAGCAGCGCGGGAGCTTTCAGCTATGGCTACACCTTC.

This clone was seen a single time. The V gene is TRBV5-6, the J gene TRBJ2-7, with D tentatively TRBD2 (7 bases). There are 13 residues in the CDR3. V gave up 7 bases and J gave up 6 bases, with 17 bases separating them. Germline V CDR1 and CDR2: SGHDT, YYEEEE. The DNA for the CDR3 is TGTGCCAGCCTACTTCGGGGGGCCACCGAGCAGTACTTC. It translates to CASLLRGATEQYF. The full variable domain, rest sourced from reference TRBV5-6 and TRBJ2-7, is DAGVTQSPTHLIKTRGQQVTLRCSPKSGHDTVSWYQQALGQGPQFIFQYYEEEERQRGNFPDRFSGHQFPNYSSELNVNALLLGDSALYLCASLLRGATEQYFGPGTRLTVT.

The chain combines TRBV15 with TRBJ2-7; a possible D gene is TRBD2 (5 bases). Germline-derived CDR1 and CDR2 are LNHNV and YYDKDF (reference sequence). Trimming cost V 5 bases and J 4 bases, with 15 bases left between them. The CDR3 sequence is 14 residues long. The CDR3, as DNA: TGTGCCACCAGCTTACACTTCGGGGAGTACGAGCAGTACTTC. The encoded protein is CATSLHFGEYEQYF.

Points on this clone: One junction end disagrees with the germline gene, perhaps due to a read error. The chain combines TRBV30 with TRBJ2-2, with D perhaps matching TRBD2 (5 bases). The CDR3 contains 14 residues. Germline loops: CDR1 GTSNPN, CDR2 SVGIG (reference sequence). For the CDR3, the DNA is TGTGCCTGGGGAGGAGGTGTGAACGCCGGGGAGCTGTTTTTT. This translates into CAWGGGVNAGELFF.

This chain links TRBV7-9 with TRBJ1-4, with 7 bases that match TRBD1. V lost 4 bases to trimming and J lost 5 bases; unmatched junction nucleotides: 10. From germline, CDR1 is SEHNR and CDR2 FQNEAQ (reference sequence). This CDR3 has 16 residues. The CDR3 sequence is CASSSPFGTANEKLFF. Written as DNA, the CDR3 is TGTGCCAGCAGCTCCCCTTTCGGGACAGCGAATGAAAAACTGTTTTTT.

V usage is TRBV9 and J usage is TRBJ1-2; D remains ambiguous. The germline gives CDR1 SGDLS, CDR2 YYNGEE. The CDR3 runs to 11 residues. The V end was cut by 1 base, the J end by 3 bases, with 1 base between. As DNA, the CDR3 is TGTGCCAGCAGCGTATACTATGGCTACACCTTC. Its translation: CASSVYYGYTF. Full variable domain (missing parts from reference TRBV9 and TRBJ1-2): DSGVTQTPKHLITATGQRVTLRCSPRSGDLSVYWYQQSLDQGLQFLIQYYNGEERAKGNILERFSAQQFPDLHSELNLSSLELGDSALYFCASSVYYGYTFGSGTRLTVV.

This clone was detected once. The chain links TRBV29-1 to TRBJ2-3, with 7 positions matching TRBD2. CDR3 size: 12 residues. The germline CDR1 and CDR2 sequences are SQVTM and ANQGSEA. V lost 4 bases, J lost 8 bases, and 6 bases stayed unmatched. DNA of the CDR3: TGCAGCGTTGTGGTAGGGGAGGGTACGCAGTATTTT. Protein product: CSVVVGEGTQYF.

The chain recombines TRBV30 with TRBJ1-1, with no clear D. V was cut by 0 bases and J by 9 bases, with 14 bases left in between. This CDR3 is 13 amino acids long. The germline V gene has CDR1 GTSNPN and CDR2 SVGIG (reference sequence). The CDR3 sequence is CAWSVGWEFQAFF. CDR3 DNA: TGTGCCTGGAGTGTTGGGTGGGAGTTTCAAGCTTTCTTT.